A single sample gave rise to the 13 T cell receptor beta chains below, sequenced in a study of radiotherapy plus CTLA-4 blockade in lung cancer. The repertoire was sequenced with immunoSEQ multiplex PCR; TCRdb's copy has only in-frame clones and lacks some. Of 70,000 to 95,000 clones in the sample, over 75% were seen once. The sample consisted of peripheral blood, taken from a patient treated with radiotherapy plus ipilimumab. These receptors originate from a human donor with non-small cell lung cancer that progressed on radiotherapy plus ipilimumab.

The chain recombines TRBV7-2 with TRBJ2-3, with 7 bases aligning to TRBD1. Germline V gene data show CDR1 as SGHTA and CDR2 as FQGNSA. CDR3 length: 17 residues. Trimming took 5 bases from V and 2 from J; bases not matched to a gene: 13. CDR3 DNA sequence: TGTGCCAGCAGCCGTATAGACGACAGGGCCCCCACAGATACGCAGTATTTT. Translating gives CASSRIDDRAPTDTQYF. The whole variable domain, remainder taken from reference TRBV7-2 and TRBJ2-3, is GAGVSQSPSNKVTEKGKDVELRCDPISGHTALYWYRQSLGQGLEFLIYFQGNSAPDKSGLPSDRFSAERTGGSVSTLTIQRTQQEDSAVYLCASSRIDDRAPTDTQYFGPGTRLTVL.

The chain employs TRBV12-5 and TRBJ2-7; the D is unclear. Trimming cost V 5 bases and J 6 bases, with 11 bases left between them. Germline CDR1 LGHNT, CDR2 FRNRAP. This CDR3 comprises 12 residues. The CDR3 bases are TGTGCTAGTGGTCCCTACACGGGCGAGCAGTACTTC. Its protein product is CASGPYTGEQYF.

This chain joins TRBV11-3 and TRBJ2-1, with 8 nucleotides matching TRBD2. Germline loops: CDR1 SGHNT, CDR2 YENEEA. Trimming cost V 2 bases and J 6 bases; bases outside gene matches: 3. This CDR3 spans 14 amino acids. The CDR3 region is CASSLSSGSNEQFF. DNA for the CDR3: TGTGCCAGCAGCTTATCAAGCGGGAGCAATGAGCAGTTCTTC. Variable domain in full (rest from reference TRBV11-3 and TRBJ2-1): EAGVVQSPRYKIIEKKQPVAFWCNPISGHNTLYWYLQNLGQGPELLIRYENEEAVDDSQLPKDRFSAERLKGVDSTLKIQPAELGDSAVYLCASSLSSGSNEQFFGPGTRLTVL.

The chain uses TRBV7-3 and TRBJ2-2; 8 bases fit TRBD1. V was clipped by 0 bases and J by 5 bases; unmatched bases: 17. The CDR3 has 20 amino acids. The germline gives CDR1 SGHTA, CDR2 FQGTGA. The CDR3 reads CASSLTPIRPRTGRTGELFF. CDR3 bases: TGTGCCAGCAGCTTAACCCCAATTAGACCTAGGACAGGGAGGACCGGGGAGCTGTTTTTT.

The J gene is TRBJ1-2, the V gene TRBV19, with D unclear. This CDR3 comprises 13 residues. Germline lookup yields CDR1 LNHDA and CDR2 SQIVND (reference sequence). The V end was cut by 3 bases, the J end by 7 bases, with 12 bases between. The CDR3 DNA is TGTGCCAGTAGTATGGTTGAAGGATCTGGCTACACCTTC. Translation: CASSMVEGSGYTF.

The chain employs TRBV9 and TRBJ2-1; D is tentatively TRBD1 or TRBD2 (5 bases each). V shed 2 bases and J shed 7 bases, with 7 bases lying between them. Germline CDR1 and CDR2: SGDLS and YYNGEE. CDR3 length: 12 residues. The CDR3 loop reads CASSVGVNEQFF. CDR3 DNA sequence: TGTGCCAGCAGCGTGGGGGTGAATGAGCAGTTCTTC.

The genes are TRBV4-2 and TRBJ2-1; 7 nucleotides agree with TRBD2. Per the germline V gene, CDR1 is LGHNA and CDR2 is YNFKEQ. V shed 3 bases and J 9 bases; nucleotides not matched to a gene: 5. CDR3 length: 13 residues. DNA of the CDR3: TGTGCCAGCAGCCATGGACTAGGCGGTGAGCAGTTCTTC. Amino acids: CASSHGLGGEQFF.

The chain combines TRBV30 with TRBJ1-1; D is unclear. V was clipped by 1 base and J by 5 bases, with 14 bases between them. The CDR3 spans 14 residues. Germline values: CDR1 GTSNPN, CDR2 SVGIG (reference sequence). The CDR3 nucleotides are TGTGCCTGGAGTGCTCGATACAGATTAACTGAAGCTTTCTTT. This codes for CAWSARYRLTEAFF.

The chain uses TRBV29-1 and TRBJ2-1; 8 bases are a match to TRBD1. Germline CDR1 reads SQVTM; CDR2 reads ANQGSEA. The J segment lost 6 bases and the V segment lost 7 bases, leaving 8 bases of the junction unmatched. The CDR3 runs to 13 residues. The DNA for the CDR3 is TGCAGCGGCGGACAGGGAAGATTCAATGAGCAGTTCTTC. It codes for CSGGQGRFNEQFF.

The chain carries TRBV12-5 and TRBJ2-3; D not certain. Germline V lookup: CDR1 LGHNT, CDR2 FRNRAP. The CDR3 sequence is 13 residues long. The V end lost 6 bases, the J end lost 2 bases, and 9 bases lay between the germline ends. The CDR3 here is CASGVGNTDTQYF. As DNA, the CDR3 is TGTGCTAGTGGGGTGGGAAACACAGATACGCAGTATTTT.

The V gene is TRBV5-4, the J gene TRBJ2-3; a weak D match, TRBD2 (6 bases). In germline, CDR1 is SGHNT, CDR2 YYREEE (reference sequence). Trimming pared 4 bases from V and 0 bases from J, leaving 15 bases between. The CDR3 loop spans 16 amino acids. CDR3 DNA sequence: TGTGCCAGCAGCCATGCTTGGGGGGTAAGCACAGATACGCAGTATTTT. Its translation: CASSHAWGVSTDTQYF.

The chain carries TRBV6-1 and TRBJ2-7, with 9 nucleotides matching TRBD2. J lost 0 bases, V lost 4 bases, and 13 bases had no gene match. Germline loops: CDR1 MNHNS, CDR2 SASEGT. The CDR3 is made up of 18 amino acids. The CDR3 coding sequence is TGTGCCAGCAGTGGACCGGGACTAGCTATCGTGGTCTCCTACGAGCAGTACTTC. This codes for CASSGPGLAIVVSYEQYF.

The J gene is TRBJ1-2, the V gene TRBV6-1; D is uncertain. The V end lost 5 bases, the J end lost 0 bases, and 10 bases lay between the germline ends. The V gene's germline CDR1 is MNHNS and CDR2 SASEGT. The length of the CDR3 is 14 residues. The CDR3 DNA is TGTGCCAGCAGTAGGGCACAAACTAACTATGGCTACACCTTC. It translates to CASSRAQTNYGYTF.